These T cell receptor beta chains were read from a single sample in a study of beta chain features in type 1 diabetes. This table comes from immunoSEQ multiplex PCR, and its TCRdb copy is limited to in-frame clones, with some not included. The sample carries under 150,000 clones, 6.9% recorded once. Sequencing was done on a sample of central memory CD4+ T cells from blood. The receptors here all came from a woman between 25 and 40 years old in good health. The CDR3 runs from the conserved cysteine through the conserved F or W. The order of the fields is D gene, clone size, V gene, J gene, CDR3 protein, CDR3 DNA. A D gene is named only where the DNA matches it firmly. The size entry is marked missing in some rows and otherwise reads once, few, many or a size class.

-	-	TRBV5-1	TRBJ2-2	CASDYGGGPKELFF	TGCGCCAGTGACTATGGGGGGGGCCCGAAGGAGCTGTTTTTT
TRBD2	many	TRBV30	TRBJ2-1	CAFGPSGSNEQFF	TGTGCCTTCGGACCTAGCGGTTCCAATGAGCAGTTCTTC
-	-	TRBV18	TRBJ2-4	CASSPPTGKNIQYF	TGTGCCAGCTCACCACCTACGGGAAAAAACATTCAGTACTTC
TRBD2	-	TRBV19	TRBJ2-3	CASSIKLAGGADTQYF	TGTGCCAGTAGTATAAAACTAGCGGGAGGAGCGGATACGCAGTATTTT
-	-	TRBV19	TRBJ2-1	CASISSGPYNEQFF	TGTGCCAGTATTTCCAGCGGGCCTTACAATGAGCAGTTCTTC
TRBD2	few	TRBV23-1	TRBJ2-3	CASSQSLLSKREKTDTQYF	TGCGCCAGCAGTCAATCTTTATTGTCGAAGCGGGAGAAGACAGATACGCAGTATTTT
-	few	TRBV6-6	TRBJ2-5	CASTLPAGAKTQYF	TGTGCCAGCACCCTACCCGCAGGGGCGAAGACCCAGTACTTC
TRBD2	few	TRBV11-1	TRBJ2-7	CASSDGSSGGEQYF	TGTGCCAGCAGCGATGGGTCTAGCGGCGGCGAGCAGTACTTC
TRBD1	many	TRBV29-1	TRBJ2-2	CSARDSVDTGELFF	TGCAGCGCCCGGGACAGTGTGGACACCGGGGAGCTGTTTTTT
-	-	TRBV5-1	TRBJ2-7	CASSLLSQYEQYF	TGCGCCAGCAGCTTGTTGTCCCAGTACGAGCAGTACTTC
-	-	TRBV6-5	TRBJ2-3	CASSPGHTSTDTQYF	TGTGCCAGCAGTCCGGGACACACAAGCACAGATACGCAGTATTTT
-	-	TRBV4-2	TRBJ2-2	CASSQDPSLGTGELFF	TGTGCCAGCAGCCAAGATCCTAGCCTGGGGACCGGGGAGCTGTTTTTT
TRBD2	few	TRBV7-9	TRBJ2-3	CASSLADGRDTQYF	TGTGCCAGCAGCTTAGCTGACGGGAGGGATACGCAGTATTTT
TRBD1	-	TRBV7-9	TRBJ1-1	CASSLGQMNTEAFF	TGTGCCAGCAGCCTGGGACAGATGAACACTGAAGCTTTCTTT
-	few	TRBV9	TRBJ1-1	CARSAGCQNTEAFF	TGTGCCAGAAGCGCAGGTTGTCAGAACACTGAAGCTTTCTTT
TRBD1	few	TRBV2	TRBJ2-5	CASIQTGGRKTQYF	TGTGCCAGCATACAGACAGGGGGCCGAAAGACCCAGTACTTC
TRBD1	-	TRBV7-9	TRBJ2-7	CASSKPTGSSSYEQYF	TGTGCCAGCAGCAAACCGACAGGGTCCTCATCCTACGAGCAGTACTTC
TRBD2	-	TRBV18	TRBJ2-3	CASSPGTSGSRITDTQYF	TGTGCCAGCTCACCCGGGACTAGCGGGAGCCGGATCACAGATACGCAGTATTTT
TRBD2	-	TRBV28	TRBJ2-1	CASSLPSGGSYNEQFF	TGTGCCAGCAGTTTGCCCAGCGGGGGATCCTACAATGAGCAGTTCTTC
TRBD2	-	TRBV7-6	TRBJ2-1	CASSPGLAVGYNEQFF	TGTGCCAGCAGCCCGGGACTAGCGGTGGGGTACAATGAGCAGTTCTTC
TRBD2	few	TRBV7-8	TRBJ2-1	CASSIIAGGNYNEQFF	TGTGCCAGCAGCATTATAGCGGGAGGCAACTACAATGAGCAGTTCTTC
-	-	TRBV9	TRBJ2-2	CASSVDGTRIIGELFF	TGTGCCAGCAGCGTAGACGGGACACGGATTATCGGGGAGCTGTTTTTT
-	-	TRBV9	TRBJ1-3	CASSVGDVGNTIYF	TGTGCCAGCAGCGTAGGCGATGTTGGAAACACCATATATTTT
TRBD1	few	TRBV7-2	TRBJ2-7	CASSLGTEIYEQYF	TGTGCCAGCAGCCTCGGGACAGAAATCTACGAGCAGTACTTC